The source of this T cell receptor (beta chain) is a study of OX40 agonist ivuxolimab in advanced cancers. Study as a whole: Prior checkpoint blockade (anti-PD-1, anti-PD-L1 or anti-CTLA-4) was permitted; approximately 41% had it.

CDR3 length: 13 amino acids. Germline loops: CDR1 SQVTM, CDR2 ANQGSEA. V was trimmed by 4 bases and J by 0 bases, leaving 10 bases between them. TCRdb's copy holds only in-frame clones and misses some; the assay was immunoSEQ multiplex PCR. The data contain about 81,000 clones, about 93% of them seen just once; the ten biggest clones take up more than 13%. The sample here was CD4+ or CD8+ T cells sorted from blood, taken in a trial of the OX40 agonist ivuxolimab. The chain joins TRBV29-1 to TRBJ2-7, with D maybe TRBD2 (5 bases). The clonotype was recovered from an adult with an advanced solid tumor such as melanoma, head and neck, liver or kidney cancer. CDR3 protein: CSVGGGRSYEQYF. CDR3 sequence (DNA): TGCAGCGTTGGTGGCGGGCGCTCCTACGAGCAGTACTTC.